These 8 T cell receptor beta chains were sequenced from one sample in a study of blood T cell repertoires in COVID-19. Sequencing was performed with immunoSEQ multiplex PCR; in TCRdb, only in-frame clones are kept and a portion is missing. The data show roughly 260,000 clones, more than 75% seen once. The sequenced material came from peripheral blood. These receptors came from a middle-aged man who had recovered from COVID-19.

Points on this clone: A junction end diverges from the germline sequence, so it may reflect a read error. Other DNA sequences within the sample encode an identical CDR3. Here the CDR3 reads CASSQERTGMNTEAFF. The CDR3 nucleotides are TGTGCCAGCAGCCAAGAGAGAACAGGGATGAACACTGAAGCTTTCTTC. The J gene is TRBJ1-1, the V gene TRBV4-2; tentative D call: TRBD1 (6 bases). This CDR3 spans 16 amino acids. Germline values: CDR1 LGHNA, CDR2 YNFKEQ.

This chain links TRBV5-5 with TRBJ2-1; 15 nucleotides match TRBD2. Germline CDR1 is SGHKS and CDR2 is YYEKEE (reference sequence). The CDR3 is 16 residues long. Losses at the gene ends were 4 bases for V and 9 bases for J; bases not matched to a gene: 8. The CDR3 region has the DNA TGTGCCAGCAGCGTAGGACTAGCGGGAGGGCAGAGTGAGCAGTTCTTC. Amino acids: CASSVGLAGGQSEQFF.

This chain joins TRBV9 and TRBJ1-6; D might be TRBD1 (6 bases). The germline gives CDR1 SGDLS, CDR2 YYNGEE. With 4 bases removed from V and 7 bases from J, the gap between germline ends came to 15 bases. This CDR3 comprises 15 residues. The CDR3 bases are TGTGCCAGCAGCCCCTCGACAGGAAGAAATTCACCCCTCCACTTT. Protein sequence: CASSPSTGRNSPLHF.

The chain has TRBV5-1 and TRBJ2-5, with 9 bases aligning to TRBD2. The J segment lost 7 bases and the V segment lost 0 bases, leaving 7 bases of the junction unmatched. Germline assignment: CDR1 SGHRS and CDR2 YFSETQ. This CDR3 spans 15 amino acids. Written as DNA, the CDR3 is TGCGCCAGCAGCTTGGTCGCTAGCGGGGCCCGGACCCAGTACTTC. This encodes CASSLVASGARTQYF.

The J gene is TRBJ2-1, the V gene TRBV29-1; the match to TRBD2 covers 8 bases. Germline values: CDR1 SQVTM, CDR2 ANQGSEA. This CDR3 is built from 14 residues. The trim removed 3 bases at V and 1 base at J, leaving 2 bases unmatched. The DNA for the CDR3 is TGCAGCGTTGATCCTAGCGGGTCCTACAATGAGCAGTTCTTC. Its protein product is CSVDPSGSYNEQFF.

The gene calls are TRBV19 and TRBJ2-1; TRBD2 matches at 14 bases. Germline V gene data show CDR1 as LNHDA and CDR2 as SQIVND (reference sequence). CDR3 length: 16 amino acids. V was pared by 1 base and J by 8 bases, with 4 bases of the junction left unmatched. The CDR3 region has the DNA TGTGCCAGTAGTATAGGGACTAGCGGGAGGTGGGATGAGCAGTTCTTC. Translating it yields CASSIGTSGRWDEQFF.

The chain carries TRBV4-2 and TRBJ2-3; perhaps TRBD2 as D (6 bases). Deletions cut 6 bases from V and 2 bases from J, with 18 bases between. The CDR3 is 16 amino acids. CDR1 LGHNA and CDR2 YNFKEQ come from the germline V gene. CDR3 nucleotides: TGTGCCAGCAGGTGGCGCCTCGGACTACTCACAGATACGCAGTATTTT. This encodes CASRWRLGLLTDTQYF.

CDR3 in DNA: TGTGCCAGCAGGGGGGGAAATAGGAACACCATATATTTT. Its translation: CASRGGNRNTIYF. The rearrangement links TRBV7-8 to TRBJ1-3, with D perhaps TRBD1 (5 bases). Germline CDR1 is SGHVS and CDR2 is FQNEAQ. This CDR3 has 13 residues. V lost 6 bases to trimming and J lost 7 bases, with 13 bases between them.